This T cell receptor beta chain was documented in a study of OX40 agonist ivuxolimab in advanced cancers. Looking at the study overall: The costimulatory receptor OX40 (CD134) was targeted by ivuxolimab, a fully human IgG2 agonistic monoclonal antibody. Intravenous ivuxolimab was administered to patients every 2 weeks at six dose levels: 0.01, 0.1, 0.3, 1.5, 3 and 10 mg/kg. Of the roughly 52 dose-escalation patients, hepatocellular carcinoma was present in about 19, melanoma in roughly 15, renal cell carcinoma in 9 and head and neck cancer in 9. In the dose-escalation cohort, 70% to 90% of patients were male, and the mean age was 60 years with a range of roughly 23 to 90. Prior anti-PD-1, anti-PD-L1 or anti-CTLA-4 therapy was permitted, and 30% to 50% of dose-escalation patients had received checkpoint inhibitors. Three dose-escalation patients achieved partial responses, one with hepatocellular carcinoma and two with cutaneous melanoma. The purpose of peripheral TCRbeta sequencing was to test whether ivuxolimab changed TCR sequence diversity and led to clonal T-cell expansion. The monotherapy dose-escalation portion (N of about 52 patients) of the phase I ivuxolimab trial is reported in the paper.

The CDR3 runs 14 amino acids, cysteine and phenylalanine included. Only the CDR3 portion is preserved as DNA: 42 bases, with reading frame beginning at the first base. V loses 6 bases of germline sequence and J loses 7 bases, and the interval between the two ends is 16 bases. The germline V gene yields MDHEN for CDR1 and SYDVKM for CDR2. Results the study describes overall, beyond this receptor: In the 0.1-3.0 mg/kg groups, partial responders were among the patients with the lowest normalized peripheral clonal expansion, particularly in CD8+ T cells. After ivuxolimab, more expanded clones were found on average in CD8+ T cells than in CD4+ T cells. The antigen specificity of the clonally expanded peripheral T cells was not determined. Low levels of normalized T-cell clonal expansion were also seen in some patients who did not respond. Clonal expansion of both CD4+ and CD8+ blood T cells was observed from baseline to week 6 at doses 0.1 to 3.0 mg/kg.

Of note for this clone: Its binding antigen is unknown. No clone much larger than this one lies a single base away; base qualities are absent.

The trial excluded patients who had a history of autoimmune disease or were on systemic immunosuppression. Peripheral blood for TCR sequencing was drawn from every dose cohort at baseline, at cycle 4 day 1 and at cycle 7 day 1. Samples came from an open-label, multicenter, first-in-human phase I dose-escalation trial of ivuxolimab. Adults with locally advanced or metastatic head and neck squamous cell, hepatocellular, melanoma or renal cell carcinoma were enrolled in the trial. CD4+ and CD8+ T cells were sorted separately from peripheral blood before TCR sequencing. Genomic DNA was extracted from sorted cells for sequencing of the TCRbeta CDR3 region. The immunoSEQ Assay was used for sequencing of TCRbeta CDR3 regions. TCRdb took this table from immuneACCESS and kept in-frame rearrangements with V and J called. Such tables lack part of the clones; where checked against another copy, unresolved V genes explain under half of the gap, and the rest is unexplained. Counted in this sample were about 55,000 clones; roughly 81% of them appeared once. 0.95% to 1.5% of the sample belongs to the ten largest clones.

Sequenced material: CD4+ or CD8+ T cells sorted from blood, taken in a trial of the OX40 agonist ivuxolimab. The chain links TRBV28 with TRBJ1-5, with no reliable assignment of the D segment. The sequence came from an adult with an advanced solid tumor such as melanoma, head and neck, liver or kidney cancer. In nucleotides, the sequence is TGTGCCAGCAGCTCTGAGAGGATCTGGCAGCCCCAGCATTTT. It codes for CASSSERIWQPQHF. The reference TRBV28 and TRBJ1-5 proteins fill in what lies around the CDR3, so the full variable domain reads DVKVTQSSRYLVKRTGEKVFLECVQDMDHENMFWYRQDPGLGLRLIYFSYDVKMKEKGDIPEGYSVSREKKERFSLILESASTNQTSMYLCASSSERIWQPQHFGDGTRLSIL.